This passage covers 5 T cell receptor beta chains from one sample sequenced in a study of T cell repertoires in cytomegalovirus infection. TCRdb reprocessed the reads via MiXCR and lists one record per CDR3 protein. Of about 180,000 distinct CDR3 sequences detected, roughly 17% appear once; the ten largest clones hold under 30%. Sequenced: CD8+ T cells from PBMCs. All receptors come from a human donor in good health (CMV status not recorded). Some clones in this sample may be carry-over from other donors' samples.

There are a few counts of this clonotype. In DNA, the CDR3 is TGCAGTGCTAGAGGACTAGCGGGGGAAAACGGGGGTCAAGAGACCCAGTACTTC. This codes for CSARGLAGENGGQETQYF. This chain connects TRBV20-1 to TRBJ2-5, with TRBD2 matching over 12 bases. The CDR3 loop spans 18 amino acids. Germline V gene lookup returns CDR1 DFQATT and CDR2 SNEGSKA (reference sequence). Losses at the gene ends were 1 base for V and 2 bases for J; bases not matched to a gene: 11.

The V call is TRBV7-8, the J call TRBJ2-1, with 12 bases fitting TRBD2. This CDR3 has 18 amino acids. Trimming at V came to 5 bases and at J to 5 bases, leaving 13 bases not matched to a gene. Germline CDR1 is SGHVS and CDR2 is FQNEAQ. CDR3 sequence (DNA): TGTGCCAGCAGCCTACTAGCGGGGGGCCCCCCTAGTCACAATGAGCAGTTCTTC. It encodes CASSLLAGGPPSHNEQFF.

This clonotype was detected many times. The chain joins TRBV14 to TRBJ2-2; either TRBD1 or TRBD2 may supply D (5 bases each). Germline V lookup: CDR1 SGHDN, CDR2 FVKESK. The CDR3 sequence is 18 residues long. Trimming took off 0 bases at V and 0 bases at J, with 14 bases between the two ends. The CDR3 here is CASSQEDWDASNTGELFF. CDR3 DNA sequence: TGTGCCAGCAGCCAAGAGGATTGGGACGCATCGAACACCGGGGAGCTGTTTTTT.

V usage is TRBV7-2 and J usage is TRBJ2-1, with 7 bases identical to TRBD1. The CDR3 runs 15 residues. V dropped 1 base and J dropped 4; count of bases not matched to a gene: 4. The germline V gene encodes CDR1 SGHTA and CDR2 FQGNSA. CDR3 sequence reads: CASSLGDSNYNEQFF. The CDR3 coding sequence is TGTGCCAGCAGCTTAGGGGACAGCAATTACAATGAGCAGTTCTTC.

The chain combines TRBV7-8 with TRBJ2-7, with D possibly matching TRBD2 (6 bases). CDR3 length: 17 residues. CDR1 and CDR2 from the germline V gene are SGHVS and FQNEAQ. The ends were cut back, 0 bases at V and 2 bases at J, with 17 bases in the middle. The CDR3 region is CASSLADDGTPAYEQYF. The CDR3 nucleotides are TGTGCCAGCAGCTTAGCTGATGACGGGACTCCGGCCTACGAGCAGTACTTC. Full variable domain (rest looked up from reference TRBV7-8 and TRBJ2-7): GAGVSQSPRYKVAKRGQDVALRCDPISGHVSLFWYQQALGQGPEFLTYFQNEAQLDKSGLPSDRFFAERPEGSVSTLKIQRTQQEDSAVYLCASSLADDGTPAYEQYFGPGTRLTVT.